The 17 T cell receptor beta chains given below trace back to one sample, sequenced in a study of blood T cells in healthy people across ages. Alongside a J-beta primer mix, a sample-barcoded 5' primer served in a second PCR lasting roughly 6 to 11 cycles. Each CDR3 protein is one row after TCRdb ran MiXCR on the 5' RACE reads. The sample lists around 780,000 distinct CDR3 sequences; roughly three fifths were seen once. The sequenced sample consisted of blood. The receptors come from a man aged 35 to 55 in good health.

Worth noting for this clonotype: The CDR3 carries no conserved terminal phenylalanine or tryptophan, so it likely arises from a read error. The V gene is TRBV5-1, the J gene TRBJ2-5, with TRBD2 as a possible D gene (7 bases). In germline, CDR1 is SGHRS, CDR2 YFSETQ. Trimming pared 1 base from V and 2 bases from J, leaving 15 bases between. The CDR3 has 16 amino acids. The CDR3 DNA reads TGCGCCAGCAGCTTGAATGGAGGGGGGGTACAAGAGACCCAGTACATC. This encodes CASSLNGGGVQETQYI.

The gene calls are TRBV2 and TRBJ2-7; 7 nucleotides line up with TRBD1. The CDR3 covers 16 residues. Germline V gene sequence: CDR1 SNHLY, CDR2 FYNNEI. Losses at the gene ends were 2 bases for V and 2 bases for J; bases not matched to a gene: 9. CDR3 loop: CASSEMGQIQTYEQYF. DNA of the CDR3: TGTGCCAGCAGTGAAATGGGACAGATACAAACCTACGAGCAGTACTTC.

This clonotype was found a few times. The V and J genes are TRBV20-1 and TRBJ2-7, with D uncertain. Germline CDR1 and CDR2: DFQATT and SNEGSKA (reference sequence). The length of the CDR3 is 14 residues. With 6 bases removed from V and 0 bases from J, the gap between germline ends came to 15 bases. The CDR3 spells CSAIGWQRSYEQYF. DNA of the CDR3: TGCAGTGCGATAGGGTGGCAGCGCTCCTACGAGCAGTACTTC.

The chain couples TRBV25-1 to TRBJ1-2; a weak D match, TRBD1 (5 bases). Trimming removed 7 bases from V and 8 bases from J, with 17 bases in between. This CDR3 is built from 13 residues. CDR1 is MGHDK, CDR2 SYGVNS, per germline. For the CDR3, the DNA is TGTGCCAGCACCTCAAGTCGGGACTTGGGCTACACCTTC. It yields the protein CASTSSRDLGYTF.

The J gene is TRBJ2-3, the V gene TRBV11-2, with D perhaps TRBD1 or TRBD2 (6 bases each). Germline V gene sequence: CDR1 SGHAT, CDR2 FQNNGV. The CDR3 contains 15 residues. V lost 3 bases to trimming and J lost 5 bases, with 15 bases between them. This CDR3 is CASSFEGGTKDTQYF. CDR3 sequence (DNA): TGTGCCAGCAGCTTTGAGGGCGGGACAAAAGATACGCAGTATTTT.

This clonotype was seen ten or more times. The V gene is TRBV20-1, the J gene TRBJ2-3, with TRBD2 matching over 11 bases. V lost 6 bases, J lost 7 bases, and 18 bases stayed unmatched. The CDR3 has 17 amino acids. Germline CDR1 DFQATT, CDR2 SNEGSKA (reference sequence). CDR3 region: CSASRRLAGRTVNTQYF. The CDR3 DNA sequence: TGCAGTGCAAGCCGACGACTAGCGGGACGTACCGTCAATACGCAGTATTTT.

The chain links TRBV7-2 to TRBJ1-5, with D hard to call. In germline, CDR1 is SGHTA, CDR2 FQGNSA. CDR3 length: 13 amino acids. The V end was cut by 5 bases, the J end by 5 bases, with 10 bases between. CDR3 amino acids: CASSANGDQPQHF. The DNA for the CDR3 is TGTGCCAGCAGCGCTAACGGCGATCAGCCCCAGCATTTT.

This clonotype showed up just a few times. The V and J genes are TRBV13 and TRBJ2-7; 10 bases match TRBD1. The V and J ends lost 5 bases and 3 bases, in that order; junction bases with no gene match: 7. Germline V gene sequence: CDR1 PRHDT, CDR2 FYEKMQ (reference sequence). This CDR3 spans 15 amino acids. The CDR3 region is CASSPPGTGDYEQYF. In DNA, the CDR3 is TGTGCCAGCAGCCCACCCGGGACAGGGGACTACGAGCAGTACTTC.

The rearrangement joins TRBV28 to TRBJ1-6; 7 bases align to TRBD1. Germline loops: CDR1 MDHEN, CDR2 SYDVKM. The CDR3 sequence is 14 residues long. Trimming removed 7 bases from V and 12 bases from J; junction bases left unmatched: 12. CDR3 region: CASTIPGQPRPLHF. The CDR3 nucleotides are TGTGCCAGCACCATACCGGGACAGCCGAGACCCCTCCACTTT.

The V call is TRBV12-3 or TRBV12-4, the J call TRBJ1-1; D possibly corresponds to TRBD1 (6 bases). The length of the CDR3 is 15 residues. The V end lost 5 bases, the J end lost 3 bases, and 16 bases lay between the germline ends. In DNA, the CDR3 is TGTGCCAGCAGTCCCCGTGGGAGGGGGGACACTGAAGCTTTCTTT. It encodes CASSPRGRGDTEAFF.

The chain carries TRBV14 and TRBJ2-7; possible D gene TRBD1, 6 bases. The CDR3 extends over 13 amino acids. CDR1 SGHDN and CDR2 FVKESK come from the germline V gene. Trimming shortened V by 6 bases and J by 2 bases, and 11 bases separated the two germline ends. The CDR3 DNA is TGTGCCAGCAGTCGGGACATCGCCTACGAGCAGTACTTC. This encodes CASSRDIAYEQYF.

The CDR3 DNA is TGTGCCAGCAGTTTATGGGGAAACCCCAATGAGCAGTACTTC. Translating gives CASSLWGNPNEQYF. This chain uses TRBV27 with TRBJ2-5; D remains unclear. The V gene's germline CDR1 is MNHEY and CDR2 SMNVEV (reference sequence). The V end was cut by 1 base, the J end by 11 bases, with 17 bases between. This CDR3 has 14 amino acids.

The chain recombines TRBV3-1 with TRBJ2-5, with D maybe TRBD1 (6 bases). CDR3 size: 12 residues. V was cut by 1 base and J by 9 bases, with 9 bases left in between. Germline CDR1 is LGHDT and CDR2 is YNNKEL (reference sequence). The CDR3 DNA is TGTGCCAGCAGCCAAGTTAAGGGGGCCCAGTACTTC. This codes for CASSQVKGAQYF.

This clonotype was counted a single time. The gene calls are TRBV24-1 and TRBJ2-2; 10 bases align to TRBD1. The CDR3 consists of 15 residues. Unmatched junction bases numbered 3, after V lost 3 bases and J lost 6 bases. CDR1 is KGHDR and CDR2 is SFDVKD in the germline V gene. CDR3: CATSDDGQGAGELFF. The CDR3, as DNA: TGTGCCACCAGTGATGACGGACAGGGGGCCGGGGAGCTGTTTTTT.

The V gene is TRBV6-2 or TRBV6-3, the J gene TRBJ2-5; tentatively, D is TRBD1 (6 bases). Germline-derived CDR1 and CDR2 are MNHEY and SVGEGT. There are 15 residues in the CDR3. Trimming stripped 6 bases from V and 5 bases from J, with 19 bases between. CDR3 protein: CASSPLRDQGETQYF. The CDR3 DNA follows: TGTGCCAGCAGCCCCCTACGGGACCAGGGGGAGACCCAGTACTTC.

This clonotype was counted many times. V and J are TRBV27 and TRBJ2-1; TRBD1 is a possible D gene (6 bases). Deletions cut 5 bases from V and 9 bases from J, with 14 bases between. The germline V gene has CDR1 MNHEY and CDR2 SMNVEV (reference sequence). CDR3 length: 13 amino acids. The DNA of the CDR3 is TGTGCCAGCAGTAAAGGACAGCTCCTTGAGCAGTTCTTC. It is translated as CASSKGQLLEQFF.

The chain is built from TRBV29-1 and TRBJ2-1; D is uncertain. The CDR3 is 9 residues long. Germline assignment: CDR1 SQVTM and CDR2 ANQGSEA. V shed 4 bases and J shed 9 bases, with 4 bases lying between them. The CDR3, as DNA: TGCAGCGTTGGTTTTGAGCAGTTCTTC. It translates to CSVGFEQFF.